The 14 T cell receptor beta chains below were found in one sample sequenced in a study of blood T cell repertoires in COVID-19. Method: immunoSEQ multiplex PCR; TCRdb's copy keeps in-frame clones and lacks some. The sample includes about 73,000 clones, roughly 84% of them seen just once. The sample consisted of peripheral blood. These receptors came from a man older than 75 with active or convalescent COVID-19.

This clone was picked up a small number of times. V is TRBV4-2 and J is TRBJ1-5, with 8 nucleotides matching TRBD1. CDR1 and CDR2 from the germline V gene are LGHNA and YNFKEQ. V lost 2 bases to trimming and J lost 0 bases; unmatched junction nucleotides: 3. The CDR3 is 16 residues long. The DNA of the CDR3 is TGTGCCAGCAGCCAATCTGACAGGGGTAGCAATCAGCCCCAGCATTTT. Translated: CASSQSDRGSNQPQHF.

The V and J genes are TRBV28 and TRBJ2-3, with a possible D match to TRBD2 (6 bases). Germline V gene lookup returns CDR1 MDHEN and CDR2 SYDVKM. The CDR3 sequence is 11 residues long. The V and J ends lost 8 bases and 6 bases respectively, with 9 bases between them. CDR3 sequence (DNA): TGTGCCAGCGGAGGGACGGATACGCAGTATTTT. This codes for CASGGTDTQYF.

V and J are TRBV7-8 and TRBJ1-2; D ambiguous. Germline V gene lookup returns CDR1 SGHVS and CDR2 FQNEAQ. CDR3 length equals 13 residues. The V gene lost 1 base and the J gene lost 4 bases, with 7 bases spanning the gap. CDR3 nucleotide sequence: TGTGCCAGCAGCTTAGTTGGCTCCTATGGCTACACCTTC. It translates to CASSLVGSYGYTF.

The chain uses TRBV6-5 and TRBJ2-1; D is possibly TRBD1 (7 bases). The V end was cut by 0 bases, the J end by 7 bases, with 13 bases between. Germline V gives CDR1 MNHEY, CDR2 SVGAGI. The CDR3 runs to 15 residues. CDR3 in DNA: TGTGCCAGCAGTTACTCGGTGGCAGGGGGGAATGAGCAGTTCTTC. It translates to CASSYSVAGGNEQFF.

This chain links TRBV6-6 with TRBJ2-3, with D possibly being TRBD2 (5 bases). The CDR3 loop spans 15 amino acids. Germline values: CDR1 MNHNY, CDR2 SVGAGI (reference sequence). Trimming removed 7 bases from V and 1 base from J, with 15 bases in between. CDR3 sequence (DNA): TGTGCCAGCAACCTAGTGGCGGGCGGCACAGATACGCAGTATTTT. Protein product: CASNLVAGGTDTQYF.

The chain recombines TRBV11-2 with TRBJ1-1; 7 nucleotides align to TRBD1. Germline loops: CDR1 SGHAT, CDR2 FQNNGV. Trimming at V came to 3 bases and at J to 6 bases, leaving 7 bases not matched to a gene. The CDR3 spans 14 residues. The CDR3 loop is CASSFEGAVAEAFF. The CDR3 DNA sequence: TGTGCCAGCAGCTTCGAGGGGGCAGTAGCTGAAGCTTTCTTT.

The V and J genes are TRBV5-5 and TRBJ2-5; the D is unclear. Germline-derived CDR1 and CDR2 are SGHKS and YYEKEE (reference sequence). The CDR3 totals 12 residues. V lost 1 base to trimming and J lost 5 bases, with 6 bases between them. The CDR3 loop reads CASSLYRETQYF. The CDR3 DNA follows: TGTGCCAGCAGCTTGTATCGGGAGACCCAGTACTTC.

This chain joins TRBV28 and TRBJ1-4; 9 positions match TRBD1. CDR1 MDHEN and CDR2 SYDVKM come from the germline V gene. V dropped 8 bases and J dropped 0; count of bases not matched to a gene: 4. The CDR3 runs to 15 residues. CDR3 DNA sequence: TGTGCCAGCCAGACAGGGGGGACAACTAATGAAAAACTGTTTTTT. This codes for CASQTGGTTNEKLFF.

Only one count was recorded for this clone. This sequence joins TRBV28 and TRBJ2-7; D not certain. Germline V gene sequence: CDR1 MDHEN, CDR2 SYDVKM. V was trimmed by 6 bases and J by 3 bases, leaving 15 bases between them. The length of the CDR3 is 14 residues. The CDR3 reads CASSTNTRGYEQYF. CDR3 DNA sequence: TGTGCCAGCAGCACTAATACCAGAGGCTACGAGCAGTACTTC.

This sequence joins TRBV11-2 and TRBJ2-7; D possibly corresponds to TRBD1 (6 bases). The CDR3 is made up of 13 amino acids. Germline V gene lookup returns CDR1 SGHAT and CDR2 FQNNGV. The V end was cut by 5 bases, the J end by 1 base, with 9 bases between. CDR3 amino acids: CASSVGQSYEQYF. CDR3 in DNA: TGTGCCAGCAGCGTTGGACAGTCCTACGAGCAGTACTTC. Variable domain in full (rest from reference TRBV11-2 and TRBJ2-7): EAGVAQSPRYKIIEKRQSVAFWCNPISGHATLYWYQQILGQGPKLLIQFQNNGVVDDSQLPKDRFSAERLKGVDSTLKIQPAKLEDSAVYLCASSVGQSYEQYFGPGTRLTVT.

The chain employs TRBV30 and TRBJ1-6; the D gene is possibly TRBD1 (6 bases). Germline CDR1 is GTSNPN and CDR2 is SVGIG (reference sequence). The CDR3 has 17 amino acids. The V end was cut by 1 base, the J end by 7 bases, with 20 bases between. CDR3 amino acids: CAWSARRTERKNSPLHF. The DNA of the CDR3 is TGTGCCTGGAGTGCGAGAAGGACAGAGAGGAAAAATTCACCCCTCCACTTT. Looking up the rest from reference TRBV30 and TRBJ1-6 gives the full variable domain: SQTIHQWPATLVQPVGSPLSLECTVEGTSNPNLYWYRQAAGRGLQLLFYSVGIGQISSEVPQNLSASRPQDRQFILSSKKLLLSDSGFYLCAWSARRTERKNSPLHFGNGTRLTVT.

The rearrangement joins TRBV4-1 to TRBJ1-6; the match to TRBD1 covers 7 bases. This CDR3 has 16 residues. Germline CDR1 MGHRA, CDR2 YSYEKL. J gave up 7 bases and V 4 bases, and 10 bases lay outside the gene matches. CDR3: CASSLGRVQGNSPLHF. The CDR3 nucleotides read TGCGCCAGCAGCCTAGGTCGGGTACAGGGGAATTCACCCCTCCACTTT.

This clone was observed a single time. The V gene is TRBV28, the J gene TRBJ2-4, with TRBD1 matching 8 bases. The CDR3 totals 18 residues. The V gene's germline CDR1 is MDHEN and CDR2 SYDVKM. The V segment lost 4 bases and the J segment 0 bases; nucleotides outside the gene matches: 11. The CDR3 protein is CASSWSSQGALAKNIQYF. The CDR3 DNA reads TGTGCCAGCAGTTGGTCCTCGCAGGGGGCCTTAGCCAAAAACATTCAGTACTTC. The full variable domain, with the rest looked up from reference TRBV28 and TRBJ2-4, is DVKVTQSSRYLVKRTGEKVFLECVQDMDHENMFWYRQDPGLGLRLIYFSYDVKMKEKGDIPEGYSVSREKKERFSLILESASTNQTSMYLCASSWSSQGALAKNIQYFGAGTRLSVL.

The V gene is TRBV5-1, the J gene TRBJ2-7; TRBD1 matches at 10 bases. The germline V gene has CDR1 SGHRS and CDR2 YFSETQ. CDR3 length: 15 amino acids. Trimming cost V 0 bases and J 2 bases; bases outside gene matches: 2. CDR3 loop: CASSLGTGGTYEQYF. The CDR3 coding sequence is TGCGCCAGCAGCTTGGGGACAGGGGGAACCTACGAGCAGTACTTC.